The rows below give T cell receptor beta chains drawn from one sample of a study of T cells in Graves' hyperthyroidism and ophthalmopathy. In TCRdb, the multiplex PCR reads were re-called with MiXCR into one record per CDR3 protein. Of 600,000 or so distinct CDR3 sequences in the sample, under 20% were seen once. The material sequenced was blood. These receptor sequences come from a woman aged 30 to 39 with Graves' hyperthyroidism. Each CDR3 is given with its conserved first and last residue. D genes are given only for firm matches. Expanded clones get a size class; other rows say once, few or many, or leave the size out.

clone size	V gene	J gene	CDR3 length	D gene	CDR3 DNA	CDR3 protein
few	TRBV7-9	TRBJ2-7	14	NA	TGTGCCAGCAATCCCGGGACGGTTCCTTACGAGCAGTACTTC	CASNPGTVPYEQYF
NA	TRBV28	TRBJ2-2	15	NA	TGTGCCAGCACCCCGACTATTTTTGGCACCGGGGAGCTGTTTTTT	CASTPTIFGTGELFF
NA	TRBV18	TRBJ2-2	14	NA	TGTGCCAGCTCACCACGGCAGGGGACCGGGGAGCTGTTTTTT	CASSPRQGTGELFF
NA	TRBV3-1	TRBJ2-3	13	NA	TGTGCCAGCAGCCAGGGGACGACAGATACGCAGTATTTT	CASSQGTTDTQYF
NA	TRBV12-3/TRBV12-4	TRBJ2-7	13	NA	TGTGCCAGCAGGGCCGGGTTTATCTACGAGCAGTACTTC	CASRAGFIYEQYF
few	TRBV5-1	TRBJ1-5	15	NA	TGCGCCAGCAGCCCGACGGACAGTCTGAATCAGCCCCAGCATTTT	CASSPTDSLNQPQHF
many	TRBV20-1	TRBJ2-1	15	TRBD2	TGCAGTGCTAGACTCCGCACTAGCGGGTGGTATGAGCAGTTCTTC	CSARLRTSGWYEQFF
few	TRBV20-1	TRBJ1-1	15	TRBD1	TGCAGTGCTGGCCCCGCGGGACAGATGAACACTGAAGCTTTCTTT	CSAGPAGQMNTEAFF
few	TRBV6-1	TRBJ2-7	15	NA	TGTGCCAGCAGTGTCGACATACAAAGCTCCTACGAGCAGTACTTC	CASSVDIQSSYEQYF
many	TRBV6-1	TRBJ2-1	15	NA	TGTGCCAGCAGTCCATCGGACGCAAATTACAATGAGCAGTTCTTC	CASSPSDANYNEQFF
NA	TRBV7-2	TRBJ2-1	15	NA	TGTGCCAGCAGCTTTTCGGGAGTCTGGGGCAATGAGCAGTTCTTC	CASSFSGVWGNEQFF
few	TRBV15	TRBJ1-2	15	NA	TGTGCCACCAGCAGAGAAGCAGGGGATCGTGGTGGCTACACCTTC	CATSREAGDRGGYTF
few	TRBV5-1	TRBJ1-4	13	NA	TGCGCCAGCAGCTTCCAAAGCGATGAAAAACTGTTTTTT	CASSFQSDEKLFF
few	TRBV30	TRBJ2-7	13	NA	TGTGCCTGGAGTGAGGTAGACTCCTACGAGCAGTACTTC	CAWSEVDSYEQYF
few	TRBV9	TRBJ2-7	14	NA	TGTGCCAGCAGCGTCGGCCCGGGGAGCTACGAGCAGTACTTC	CASSVGPGSYEQYF
few	TRBV19	TRBJ1-1	14	NA	TGTGCCAGTAGTATGCCAGGAGGAAACACTGAAGCTTTCTTT	CASSMPGGNTEAFF
few	TRBV6-2/TRBV6-3	TRBJ2-2	18	NA	TGTGCCAGCAGTTACTTGCTTTTAGGCAGGGTCGGCACCGGGGAGCTGTTTTTT	CASSYLLLGRVGTGELFF
many	TRBV7-9	TRBJ2-5	12	NA	TGTGCCAGCAGCTCACTGAAAGAGACCCAGTACTTC	CASSSLKETQYF
NA	TRBV10-1	TRBJ1-5	12	NA	TGCGCCAGTATGACAGGTTATCAGCCCCAGCATTTT	CASMTGYQPQHF
many	TRBV30	TRBJ1-5	13	NA	TGTGCCTGGAACCGGGACACCAATCAGCCCCAGCATTTT	CAWNRDTNQPQHF
NA	TRBV11-2	TRBJ2-7	15	TRBD1	TGTGCCAGCAGCTTAGCGGGACAGGGGTTCCACGAGCAGTACTTC	CASSLAGQGFHEQYF
NA	TRBV25-1	TRBJ2-5	16	NA	TGTGCCAGCAGTGAAGGGCTAGTGGTGGGTCAAGAGACCCAGTACTTC	CASSEGLVVGQETQYF
many	TRBV15	TRBJ2-7	16	NA	TGTGCCACCAGCAGAGATCGCACTGACGGTGCCTACGAGCAGTACTTC	CATSRDRTDGAYEQYF
many	TRBV7-2	TRBJ2-4	16	NA	TGTGCCAGCAGCTTCGGCGTAGGGGCGTCCAAAAACATTCAGTACTTC	CASSFGVGASKNIQYF
few	TRBV10-1	TRBJ2-7	14	TRBD2	TGCGCCAGTACGGTAGCGGGAGGGCCCTACGAGCAGTACTTC	CASTVAGGPYEQYF
many	TRBV5-1	TRBJ1-1	18	TRBD1	TGCGCCAGCAGCCTCAAAGGACAGGGCATCGGTTGGCGGACTGAAGCTTTCTTT	CASSLKGQGIGWRTEAFF
many	TRBV28	TRBJ2-5	12	NA	TGTGCCAGCAGGGATCCTGAAGAGACCCAGTACTTC	CASRDPEETQYF
few	TRBV3-1	TRBJ2-7	16	NA	TGTGCCAGCAGCCAAATTGTCGGCAGGGAAAAGTGGGAGCAGTACTTC	CASSQIVGREKWEQYF
NA	TRBV10-3	TRBJ2-1	15	TRBD2	TGTGCCATCAGAGGAGGACTAGCGGGATTAGAGGAGCAGTTCTTC	CAIRGGLAGLEEQFF
few	TRBV25-1	TRBJ1-1	16	NA	TGTGCCAGCAGTGAAACCGTCGGGGGAGGGAACACTGAAGCTTTCTTT	CASSETVGGGNTEAFF
NA	TRBV15	TRBJ1-5	14	NA	TGTGCCACCAGCAGAGACAAAGGGCTTCAGCCCCAGCATTTT	CATSRDKGLQPQHF
NA	TRBV19	TRBJ2-6	19	TRBD1	TGTGCCAGTAGTATCCGCGGCCAGGGGGTCTCCTCTGGGGCCAACGTCCTGACTTTC	CASSIRGQGVSSGANVLTF
once	TRBV5-4	TRBJ2-3	14	TRBD1	TGTGGCAGCAGCTTGGCCCAGGGGGCAGATACGCAGTATTTT	CGSSLAQGADTQYF
many	TRBV15	TRBJ1-3	16	NA	TGTGCCACCAGCAGTGTCTTCAGGGGTACTGGAAACACCATATATTTT	CATSSVFRGTGNTIYF
many	TRBV7-2	TRBJ2-1	15	TRBD2	TGTGCCAGCAGAACAGCGGGAGACTCCTACAATGAGCAGTTCTTC	CASRTAGDSYNEQFF
NA	TRBV5-1	TRBJ2-3	13	NA	TGCGCCAGCAGCTTGGACCCCAGGGACACGCAGTATTTT	CASSLDPRDTQYF
NA	TRBV3-1	TRBJ2-3	12	NA	TGTGCCAGCACCTCACTCGGTGATACGCAGTATTTT	CASTSLGDTQYF
NA	TRBV19	TRBJ2-2	14	NA	TGTGCCAGTAGGAGGACAGATAACACCGGGGAGCTGTTTTTT	CASRRTDNTGELFF
NA	TRBV18	TRBJ2-7	15	NA	TGTGCCAGCTCACCTACGGCAGGGAAGATCTACGAGCAGTACTTC	CASSPTAGKIYEQYF
NA	TRBV6-1	TRBJ2-4	15	NA	TGTGCCAGCAGTGAACCCTTCGGACCCAAAAACATTCAGTACTTC	CASSEPFGPKNIQYF
NA	TRBV12-3/TRBV12-4	TRBJ2-1	14	NA	TGTGCCAGCAGCCTCCACCCGGGGGCGGGGGAGCAGTTCTTC	CASSLHPGAGEQFF
NA	TRBV6-1	TRBJ2-1	12	NA	TGTGCCAGCAGGGTCAGGCTCCACGAGCAGTTCTTC	CASRVRLHEQFF
few	TRBV12-3/TRBV12-4	TRBJ2-2	15	NA	TGTGCCAGCAGTCTGCCCGGGATTTTGGCCGGGGAGCTGTTTTTT	CASSLPGILAGELFF
NA	TRBV6-1	TRBJ1-1	14	TRBD1	TGTGCCAGCAGTCTGGACAGGCTAAGGGCTGAAGCTTTCTTT	CASSLDRLRAEAFF
NA	TRBV27	TRBJ2-1	12	NA	TGTGCCAGCAGCCGCCTGGCGGGCCAGCAGTTCTTC	CASSRLAGQQFF
many	TRBV7-2	TRBJ1-5	15	TRBD1	TGTGCCAGCAGCTTAACTGACAGGGGATATCAGCCCCAGCATTTT	CASSLTDRGYQPQHF
many	TRBV24-1	TRBJ2-2	17	TRBD2	TGTGCCACCAGTGAGTGGACTAGCGGGAGCGGTACCGGGGAGCTGTTTTTT	CATSEWTSGSGTGELFF